Only a few counts were recorded for the clone carrying this T cell receptor beta chain. The antigen remains undetermined. The V end lost 3 bases, the J end lost 2 bases, and 8 bases lay between the germline ends. Germline CDR1 is SGHRS and CDR2 is YFSETQ. The CDR3 spans 13 residues. Construction of the TCRbeta library involved unique molecular identifiers. Each CDR3 protein gets one entry after TCRdb re-called the PCR reads with MiXCR. The data contain approximately 400,000 distinct CDR3 sequences, about 16% of them singletons. The data are from a study of T-cell reconstitution after alpha-beta-depleted transplantation in children. Notes on the study in general: The origin of alpha-beta T cells about two months after transplant was reportedly several hundred expanded graft clones. Newly generated T cells supplied most T-cell counts and diversity one year post-transplant. Some patients showed high day-60 TCRbeta diversity, which derived from surviving recipient T cells and thymic progenitors.

The gene calls are TRBV5-1 and TRBJ2-5; no reliable D call. The clonotype originates from a boy in the first two years of life who had a stem cell transplant for Wiskott-Aldrich syndrome, so the T cells may come from the graft donor. Here the sequenced sample was PBMCs, mostly from graft donor cells, taken 360 days after TCRalphabeta/CD19-depleted stem cell transplant. CDR3 sequence reads: CASSSLNQETQYF. The DNA of the CDR3 is TGCGCCAGCAGCTCACTAAATCAAGAGACCCAGTACTTC.